This passage covers 20 T cell receptor beta chains from one sample sequenced in a study of T cell repertoires in aging, cancer and after chemotherapy. Amplification of TCR beta used genomic DNA extracted from peripheral blood. TRB rearrangements spanning V, D and J were amplified using mixed TRB-A/B primers. Using its own MiXCR run on the multiplex PCR reads, TCRdb lists one record per CDR3 protein. The sample shows a few thousand distinct CDR3 sequences, nearly 45% of them seen only once. The sequencing input was blood. These receptors all stem from a human donor with a solid tumor.

In nucleotides, the CDR3 is TGTGCCAGTAGTTTTACAGGGAAAGGCTACACCTTC. Translation gives CASSFTGKGYTF. V is TRBV19 and J is TRBJ1-2; a possible D gene is TRBD1 (6 bases). Germline CDR1 is LNHDA and CDR2 is SQIVND (reference sequence). This CDR3 region has 12 residues. V gave up 5 bases and J gave up 8 bases, with 12 bases separating them. Full variable domain (remainder filled in from reference TRBV19 and TRBJ1-2): DGGITQSPKYLFRKEGQNVTLSCEQNLNHDAMYWYRQDPGQGLRLIYYSQIVNDFQKGDIAEGYSVSREKKESFPLTVTSAQKNPTAFYLCASSFTGKGYTFGSGTRLTVV.

J is TRBJ1-4 and V is TRBV15, with D unclear. This CDR3 contains 14 residues. The V end lost 1 base, the J end lost 0 bases, and 3 bases lay between the germline ends. Germline V gene data show CDR1 as LNHNV and CDR2 as YYDKDF (reference sequence). The CDR3 loop reads CATSRAATNEKLFF. The CDR3 coding sequence is TGTGCCACCAGCAGAGCAGCAACTAATGAAAAACTGTTTTTT.

The chain links TRBV20-1 to TRBJ1-5; 8 nucleotides agree with TRBD1. The V segment lost 5 bases and the J segment 3 bases; nucleotides outside the gene matches: 12. CDR1 is DFQATT, CDR2 SNEGSKA, per germline (reference sequence). The CDR3 contains 16 residues. The CDR3 DNA sequence: TGCAGTGCTGGGGATGACAGGGGCCTGGTCAATCAGCCCCAGCATTTT. It codes for CSAGDDRGLVNQPQHF.

The CDR3 reads CSARVGGGTEAFF. In nucleotides, the CDR3 is TGCAGTGCTAGGGTGGGGGGTGGCACTGAAGCTTTCTTT. The chain couples TRBV20-1 to TRBJ1-1; maybe TRBD1 (5 bases). CDR1 DFQATT and CDR2 SNEGSKA come from the germline V gene (reference sequence). Between the trimmed V and J ends, which lost 3 bases and 4 bases, there was a span of 12 bases. The CDR3 has 13 amino acids.

This clonotype was detected only a few times. The chain uses TRBV27 and TRBJ2-7; perhaps D is TRBD1 or TRBD2 (5 bases each). There are 11 residues in the CDR3. Germline loops: CDR1 MNHEY, CDR2 SMNVEV (reference sequence). Trimming took off 8 bases at V and 11 bases at J, with 16 bases between the two ends. In DNA, the CDR3 is TGTGCCAGCTTTCGGGGCGGAGGTAAGTACTTC. This encodes CASFRGGGKYF.

The rearrangement uses TRBV6-1 and TRBJ2-5, with 7 bases that match TRBD1. V lost 1 base, J lost 5 bases, and 4 bases stayed unmatched. Germline CDR1 reads MNHNS; CDR2 reads SASEGT. The CDR3 extends over 14 amino acids. CDR3 nucleotide sequence: TGTGCCAGCAGTGAAGGTACAGGGGTGGAGACCCAGTACTTC. Protein: CASSEGTGVETQYF.

The chain is built from TRBV19 and TRBJ1-5, with 11 bases aligning to TRBD1. This CDR3 has 15 amino acids. Trimming removed 3 bases from V and 5 bases from J; junction bases left unmatched: 3. Germline V gene data show CDR1 as LNHDA and CDR2 as SQIVND (reference sequence). The CDR3 nucleotides are TGTGCCAGTAGTATCGCGGACAGGGGGCATCAGCCCCAGCATTTT. Its translation is CASSIADRGHQPQHF.

The V and J genes are TRBV20-1 and TRBJ1-5; tentatively, D is TRBD1 (5 bases). The V end lost 5 bases, the J end lost 2 bases, and 10 bases lay between the germline ends. CDR1 and CDR2 (germline): DFQATT, SNEGSKA (reference sequence). The CDR3 length is 13 residues. CDR3: CSALQGGNQPQHF. DNA for the CDR3: TGCAGTGCTCTTCAGGGTGGCAATCAGCCCCAGCATTTT.

The gene calls are TRBV6-5 and TRBJ1-5, with D perhaps TRBD1 (6 bases). Looked up from germline, CDR1 is MNHEY and CDR2 is SVGAGI. The CDR3 sequence is 20 residues long. The V and J ends lost 0 bases and 1 base respectively, with 22 bases between them. This CDR3 reads CASSYSVSIAGGPSNQPQHF. CDR3 sequence (DNA): TGTGCCAGCAGTTACTCGGTTAGTATAGCGGGGGGCCCAAGCAATCAGCCCCAGCATTTT.

This clonotype is large within its sample. The chain is built from TRBV30 and TRBJ2-7, with D perhaps TRBD1 (6 bases). The germline gives CDR1 GTSNPN, CDR2 SVGIG (reference sequence). The CDR3 has 13 residues. V was trimmed by 0 bases and J by 3 bases, leaving 9 bases between them. The CDR3 coding sequence is TGTGCCTGGAGTGTATCGGACAGCTACGAGCAGTACTTC. Encoded protein: CAWSVSDSYEQYF.

The chain links TRBV19 to TRBJ2-7; 7 bases agree with TRBD1. CDR1 LNHDA and CDR2 SQIVND come from the germline V gene (reference sequence). V lost 3 bases to trimming and J lost 9 bases; unmatched junction nucleotides: 11. The CDR3 length is 14 residues. The CDR3 region is CASSIGQVTDGQYF. The CDR3, as DNA: TGTGCCAGTAGTATTGGACAGGTGACCGACGGGCAGTACTTC. The full variable domain, with the rest looked up from reference TRBV19 and TRBJ2-7, is DGGITQSPKYLFRKEGQNVTLSCEQNLNHDAMYWYRQDPGQGLRLIYYSQIVNDFQKGDIAEGYSVSREKKESFPLTVTSAQKNPTAFYLCASSIGQVTDGQYFGPGTRLTVT.

Of note for this clonotype: Relative to the germline gene, one junction end is altered; a read error may explain this. The chain has TRBV20-1 and TRBJ2-5; a possible D gene is TRBD2 (6 bases). Germline CDR1 DFQATT, CDR2 SNEGSKA (reference sequence). The length of the CDR3 is 12 residues. CDR3 coding DNA: TGCAGCGCTAGCGAGAACCAAGAGACCCAGTACTTC. It encodes CSASENQETQYF.

V and J are TRBV11-2 and TRBJ1-3, with D uncertain. V was trimmed by 5 bases and J by 0 bases, leaving 17 bases between them. Per germline, CDR1 SGHAT and CDR2 FQNNGV. CDR3 length equals 17 residues. In nucleotides, the CDR3 is TGTGCCAGCAGCCAAGTATCGGGTGGAAGCTCTGGAAACACCATATATTTT. This gives the protein CASSQVSGGSSGNTIYF.

This clonotype was seen only a few times. The chain has TRBV7-2 and TRBJ2-7; no clear D gene. The V end lost 5 bases, the J end lost 4 bases, and 6 bases lay between the germline ends. CDR3 length: 11 amino acids. Germline values: CDR1 SGHTA, CDR2 FQGNSA. The CDR3 coding sequence is TGTGCCAGCAGCCACGGATACGAGCAGTACTTC. As protein: CASSHGYEQYF.

V and J are TRBV7-2 and TRBJ2-2; 10 bases fit TRBD2. The J segment lost 10 bases and the V segment lost 2 bases, leaving 7 bases of the junction unmatched. Per the germline V gene, CDR1 is SGHTA and CDR2 is FQGNSA. The CDR3 runs 15 residues. CDR3 sequence (DNA): TGTGCCAGCAGCTTATCTCTAGCGGGAGCTGTGGAGCTGTTTTTT. Its translation: CASSLSLAGAVELFF.

The table lists this clonotype with a few counts. This chain uses TRBV6-1 with TRBJ2-7; weak D call: TRBD1 (5 bases). Germline-derived CDR1 and CDR2 are MNHNS and SASEGT. The CDR3 is 12 amino acids. V was clipped by 4 bases and J by 2 bases, with 6 bases between them. The CDR3 nucleotides are TGTGCCAGCAGTGGGACACCCTACGAGCAGTACTTC. It is translated as CASSGTPYEQYF.

The V call is TRBV20-1, the J call TRBJ1-6; 10 bases align to TRBD1. CDR3 size: 14 residues. With V trimmed by 4 bases and J by 10 bases, 7 bases remained unmatched. The V gene's germline CDR1 is DFQATT and CDR2 SNEGSKA (reference sequence). CDR3 protein: CSANRDRGGSPLHF. CDR3 sequence (DNA): TGCAGTGCTAATCGGGACAGGGGAGGATCACCCCTCCACTTT.

The CDR3 bases are TGCAGTGCTTACGGGACAGGGGTGGTTGGGGCCAACGTCCTGACTTTC. It specifies CSAYGTGVVGANVLTF. The V and J genes are TRBV20-1 and TRBJ2-6, with TRBD1 matching 10 bases. Germline V gene lookup returns CDR1 DFQATT and CDR2 SNEGSKA (reference sequence). The CDR3 totals 16 residues. Losses at the gene ends were 5 bases for V and 3 bases for J; bases not matched to a gene: 7.

In its sample, this clonotype was seen once. The genes are TRBV6-5 and TRBJ1-2, with D possibly being TRBD1 (6 bases). Germline V lookup: CDR1 MNHEY, CDR2 SVGAGI. Trimming took 6 bases from V and 4 from J, leaving 18 bases between them. This CDR3 has 15 amino acids. The CDR3 loop reads CASSPTGPKSYGYTF. CDR3 DNA sequence: TGTGCCAGCAGCCCGACAGGACCTAAATCCTATGGCTACACCTTC.

V and J are TRBV11-2 and TRBJ2-7, with 10 bases matching TRBD1. The germline CDR1 and CDR2 sequences are SGHAT and FQNNGV. With 4 bases clipped from V and 3 bases from J, the junction kept 3 bases outside the gene matches. The CDR3 is 14 amino acids. As DNA, the CDR3 is TGTGCCAGCAGCTCAGGGACAGGGGTCTACGAGCAGTACTTC. This translates into CASSSGTGVYEQYF. Full variable domain (missing parts from reference TRBV11-2 and TRBJ2-7): EAGVAQSPRYKIIEKRQSVAFWCNPISGHATLYWYQQILGQGPKLLIQFQNNGVVDDSQLPKDRFSAERLKGVDSTLKIQPAKLEDSAVYLCASSSGTGVYEQYFGPGTRLTVT.